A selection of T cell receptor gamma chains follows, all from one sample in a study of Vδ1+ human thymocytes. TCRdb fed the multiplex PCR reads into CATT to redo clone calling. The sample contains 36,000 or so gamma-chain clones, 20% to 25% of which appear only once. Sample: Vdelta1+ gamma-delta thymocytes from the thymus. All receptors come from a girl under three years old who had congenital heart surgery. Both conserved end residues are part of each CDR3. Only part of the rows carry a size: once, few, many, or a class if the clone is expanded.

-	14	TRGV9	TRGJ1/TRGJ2	TGTGCCTTGTGGGAGGTGCAAGGGAGTTATAAGAAACTCTTT	CALWEVQGSYKKLF
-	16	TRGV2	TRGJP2	TGTGCCACCTGGGACGTGAGGGAGGGGAGTGATTGGATCAAGACGTTT	CATWDVREGSDWIKTF
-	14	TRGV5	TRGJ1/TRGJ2	TGTGCCACCTGGGACAGGCCCCGGGGCTATAAGAAACTCTTT	CATWDRPRGYKKLF
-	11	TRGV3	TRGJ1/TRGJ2	TGTGCCACCTGGGATGCTGTTGAGAAACTCTTT	CATWDAVEKLF
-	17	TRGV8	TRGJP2	TGTGCCACCTGGGATAGACCAGCCCGGGGTAGTGATTGGATCAAGACGTTT	CATWDRPARGSDWIKTF
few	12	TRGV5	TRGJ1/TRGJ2	TGTGCCACCTGGGACCGACCCAAGTGGCTGCTCTTT	CATWDRPKWLLF
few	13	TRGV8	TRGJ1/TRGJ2	TGTGCCACCTGGGATACGGGATTTAGAAAGAAACTCTTT	CATWDTGFRKKLF
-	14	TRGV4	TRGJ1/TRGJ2	TGTGCCACCTGGGATGGGCCGGCATATTATAAGAAACTCTTT	CATWDGPAYYKKLF
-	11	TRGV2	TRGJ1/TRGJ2	TGTGCCACCTGGGACGGGGGGTATAAACTCTTT	CATWDGGYKLF
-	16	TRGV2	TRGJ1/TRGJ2	TGTGCCACCTGGGACAGGCAGATTTCGAATTATTATAAGAAACTCTTT	CATWDRQISNYYKKLF
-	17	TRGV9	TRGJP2	TGTGCCTTGTGGGAGGTGCGGCGGTATAGTAGTGATTGGATCAAGACGTTT	CALWEVRRYSSDWIKTF
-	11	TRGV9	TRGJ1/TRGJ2	TGTGCCTTGTGGGAGGCCAGATTGAAACTCTTT	CALWEARLKLF
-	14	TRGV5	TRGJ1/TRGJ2	TGTGCCACCTGGGACCCGACCCTTTATTATAAGAAACTCTTT	CATWDPTLYYKKLF
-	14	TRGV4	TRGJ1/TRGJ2	TGTGCCACCTGGGATGGGCCCAGGGCTGATAAGAAACTCTTT	CATWDGPRADKKLF
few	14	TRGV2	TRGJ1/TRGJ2	TGTGCCACCTGGGATGGGCGGACCTATTATAAGAAACTCTTT	CATWDGRTYYKKLF
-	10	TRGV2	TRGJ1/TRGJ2	TGTGCCACCTGGCCGCCTAAGAAACTCTTT	CATWPPKKLF
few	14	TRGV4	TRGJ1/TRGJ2	TGTGCCACCTGGGATCGGCCAAATTATTATAAGAAACTCTTT	CATWDRPNYYKKLF
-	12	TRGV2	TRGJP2	TGTGCCACCTGGGACGCCTATTGGATCAAGACGTTT	CATWDAYWIKTF
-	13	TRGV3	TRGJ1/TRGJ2	TGTGCCACCTGGGACAGGTTGTCTGGGAAGAAACTCTTT	CATWDRLSGKKLF
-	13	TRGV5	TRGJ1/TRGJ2	TGTGCCACCTGGGACAGGCTCTCGAGTAAGAAACTCTTT	CATWDRLSSKKLF
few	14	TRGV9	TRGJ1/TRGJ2	TGTGCCTTGTGGGAGGTGCTGGACGGTTATAAGAAACTCTTT	CALWEVLDGYKKLF
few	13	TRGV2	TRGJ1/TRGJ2	TGTGCCACCTGGGACTGGTCTTATTATAAGAAACTCTTT	CATWDWSYYKKLF
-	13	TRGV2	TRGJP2	TGTGCCACCCGGGAGGATAGTGATTGGATCAAGACGTTT	CATREDSDWIKTF
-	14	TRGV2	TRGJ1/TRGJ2	TGTGCCACCTGGGTCGGGGATATTTATTATAAGAAACTCTTT	CATWVGDIYYKKLF
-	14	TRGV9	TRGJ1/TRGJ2	TGTGCCTTGTGGGAGGTGCAGTTTTATTATAAGAAACTCTTT	CALWEVQFYYKKLF
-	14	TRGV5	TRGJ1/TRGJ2	TGTGCCACCTGGTACCTTTTGGGTTATTATAAGAAACTCTTT	CATWYLLGYYKKLF
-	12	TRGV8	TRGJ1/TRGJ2	TGTGCCACCTGGGGGGGCCGGGATAAGAAACTCTTT	CATWGGRDKKLF
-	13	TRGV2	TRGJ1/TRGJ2	TGCGCCACCTGGGACGGGCTAGTTTATAAGAAACTCTTT	CATWDGLVYKKLF
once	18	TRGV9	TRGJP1	TGTGCCTTGTGGGAGGTGCAAATTGGAACTACCACTGGTTGGTTCAAGATATTT	CALWEVQIGTTTGWFKIF
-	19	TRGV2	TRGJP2	TGTGCCACCTGGGACGGGCGCCCCCCGGAGGATGGTAGTGATTGGATCAAGACGTTT	CATWDGRPPEDGSDWIKTF
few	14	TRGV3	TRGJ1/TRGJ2	TGTGCCACCTGGGACCGTCTCTGTTATTATAAGAAACTCTTT	CATWDRLCYYKKLF
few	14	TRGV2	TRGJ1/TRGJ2	TGTGCCACCTGGGACGGCGACTATTATTATAAGAAACTCTTT	CATWDGDYYYKKLF
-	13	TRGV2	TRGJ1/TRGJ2	TGTGCCACCTGGGGCAAGAGCGATTATAAGAAACTCTTT	CATWGKSDYKKLF
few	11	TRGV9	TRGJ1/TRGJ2	TGTGCCTTGTGGGTCAGTTGTGAGAAACTCTTT	CALWVSCEKLF
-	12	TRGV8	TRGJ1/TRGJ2	TGTGCCACCTGGTTCTCTGGCTATAAGAAACTCTTT	CATWFSGYKKLF
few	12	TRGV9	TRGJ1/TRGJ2	TGTGCCTTGTGGGAGGTGCCTTTCCTGAAACTCTTT	CALWEVPFLKLF
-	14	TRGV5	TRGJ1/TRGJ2	TGTGCCACCTGGGACCGGTTGAATTATTATAAGAAACTCTTT	CATWDRLNYYKKLF
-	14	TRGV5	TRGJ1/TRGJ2	TGTGCCACCTGGGACAGGCTGGTATATTATAAGAAACTCTTT	CATWDRLVYYKKLF
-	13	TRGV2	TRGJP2	TGTGCCACCTGGGACGGGCCCCATTGGATCAAGACGTTT	CATWDGPHWIKTF
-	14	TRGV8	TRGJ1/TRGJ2	TGTGCCACCTGGGATAGAGGGGCGTATTATAAGAAACTCTTT	CATWDRGAYYKKLF
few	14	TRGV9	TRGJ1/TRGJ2	TGTGCCTTGTGGGAGGCGAATTATCGGTATAAGAAACTCTTT	CALWEANYRYKKLF
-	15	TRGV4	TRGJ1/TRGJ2	TGTGCCACCTGGGATGGGCCGTTTTATCAGGGTAAGAAACTCTTT	CATWDGPFYQGKKLF
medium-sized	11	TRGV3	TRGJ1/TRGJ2	TGTGCCACCTGGGACAGAAATAAGAAACTCTTT	CATWDRNKKLF
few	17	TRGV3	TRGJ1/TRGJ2	TGTGCCACCTGGGACAGGCACCCTCTCCCGAATTATTATAAGAAACTCTTT	CATWDRHPLPNYYKKLF
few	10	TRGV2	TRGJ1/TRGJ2	TGTGCCACCTGGGACGGGCCTTCACTCTTT	CATWDGPSLF
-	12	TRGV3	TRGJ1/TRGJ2	TGTGCCACCTGGGACAGCAACTATAAGAAACTCTTT	CATWDSNYKKLF
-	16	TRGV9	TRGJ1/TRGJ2	TGTGCCTTGTGGGAGCCGACCTCAGACCCTTATTATAAGAAACTCTTT	CALWEPTSDPYYKKLF
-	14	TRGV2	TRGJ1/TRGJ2	TGTGCCACCTGGGACGGGCCACCGTCTTATAAGAAACTCTTT	CATWDGPPSYKKLF
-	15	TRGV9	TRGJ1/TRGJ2	TGTGCCTTGTGGGAGGGCGGAGGTCTGTATTATAAGAAACTCTTT	CALWEGGGLYYKKLF
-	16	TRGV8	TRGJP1	TGTGCCACCTGGGTCCGACCGAGGACCACTGGTTGGTTCAAGATATTT	CATWVRPRTTGWFKIF
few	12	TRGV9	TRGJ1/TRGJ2	TGTGCCTTGTGGGAGGTGCGTATGGAACTCTTCTTT	CALWEVRMELFF
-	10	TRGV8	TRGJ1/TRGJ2	TGTGCCACCTGGCACAGGGAGAAACTCTTT	CATWHREKLF
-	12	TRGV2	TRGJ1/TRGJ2	TGTGCCACCTGGGACGAAAATTATAAGAAACTCTTT	CATWDENYKKLF